This T cell receptor beta chain was documented in a study of T-cell memory formation after mild COVID-19. Turning to the study itself: Largely donor-specific TCR clusters were found. Whole-study results and caveats: Contracting CD4+ clones sat mainly in CM and EM; CD8+ in EMRA. There was a balanced CD4/CD8 profile in clones contracting day 15 to 85, and later expanders leaned CD4+.

As regards this clonotype: What it binds is unknown.

V lost 5 bases and J 5 bases, leaving 20 bases between the germline ends. The CDR3 sequence is 16 residues long. TCRdb passed the 5' RACE reads through MiXCR, listing each CDR3 protein once. The table includes 530,000 or so distinct CDR3 sequences, 17% detected once. The chain is built from TRBV12-3 or TRBV12-4 and TRBJ2-3; either TRBD1 or TRBD2 may supply D (5 bases each). The specimen sequenced was PBMCs or a T cell subset sorted from them (not recorded which). The origin of this receptor is an adult woman who had mild COVID-19 (a few samples of this study predate the infection). Cell type and time point are not known. CDR3 protein: CASSPGTLGGGDTQYF. The CDR3 nucleotides read TGTGCCAGCAGTCCTGGGACGCTCGGTGGTGGAGATACGCAGTATTTT.